These 26 T cell receptor beta chains were sequenced from one sample in a study of blood T cell repertoires in COVID-19 (dated by TCRdb to 2018 to 2020). Library method: the immunoSEQ multiplex PCR assay. The source is immuneACCESS, and TCRdb retained only in-frame sequences with V and J called. Part of the clones is not carried over; for the studies checked, unresolved V genes explain less than half of this, and the remainder is unexplained. Present in this sample are roughly 38,000 clones, 75% to 90% of which were seen just once. The top ten constitute 9.5% to 13% of the sample. The sample taken for sequencing was peripheral blood. Receptor source: a man in his sixties or seventies with acute or convalescent COVID-19.

The rearrangement uses TRBV11-2 and TRBJ2-7; 8 bases agree with TRBD2. The junction had 7 bases not matched to a gene; V was cut back by 2 bases and J by 1 base. The CDR3 extends over 16 amino acids. CDR1 SGHAT and CDR2 FQNNGV come from the germline V gene. The CDR3 spells CASSLLGSSGSYEQYF. The CDR3 DNA sequence: TGTGCCAGCAGCTTATTGGGGTCTAGCGGGTCCTACGAGCAGTACTTC.

V is TRBV5-1 and J is TRBJ2-1, with 7 bases that match TRBD2. With V trimmed by 4 bases and J by 10 bases, 14 bases remained unmatched. From germline, CDR1 is SGHRS and CDR2 YFSETQ. The CDR3 consists of 15 residues. The CDR3 is CASSPYGRAPVEQFF. CDR3 DNA sequence: TGCGCCAGCAGCCCCTATGGGAGGGCCCCCGTGGAGCAGTTCTTC.

The chain has TRBV7-3 and TRBJ1-6; D gene uncertain. Per germline, CDR1 SGHTA and CDR2 FQGTGA. V was pared by 6 bases and J by 10 bases, with 10 bases between. This CDR3 comprises 12 residues. CDR3 amino acids: CASSTGNSPLHF. CDR3 coding DNA: TGTGCCAGCAGTACGGGGAACTCACCCCTCCACTTT.

This chain uses TRBV9 with TRBJ2-1, with TRBD2 identical over 14 bases. J was trimmed by 7 bases and V by 5 bases; bases with no gene match: 14. Germline values: CDR1 SGDLS, CDR2 YYNGEE. The CDR3 extends over 18 amino acids. CDR3 region: CASSPGTSGSGGGNEQFF. Here the CDR3 DNA reads TGTGCCAGCAGTCCCGGGACTAGCGGGAGCGGCGGTGGAAATGAGCAGTTCTTC.

The V gene is TRBV19, the J gene TRBJ1-4; weak D call: TRBD1 (5 bases). V lost 4 bases, J lost 7 bases, and 16 bases lay in between. CDR1 and CDR2 (germline): LNHDA, SQIVND (reference sequence). CDR3 length equals 15 residues. The CDR3 here is CASSTPHRGGEKLFF. The CDR3 DNA follows: TGTGCCAGTAGTACCCCACACCGGGGGGGTGAAAAACTGTTTTTT.

The rearrangement uses TRBV11-2 and TRBJ2-1; a weak D match, TRBD2 (6 bases). This CDR3 is built from 15 residues. Trimming pared 4 bases from V and 4 bases from J, leaving 14 bases between. CDR1 SGHAT and CDR2 FQNNGV come from the germline V gene. The CDR3 here is CASSSSSVAYNEQFF. DNA of the CDR3: TGTGCCAGCAGCTCCTCTAGCGTAGCTTACAATGAGCAGTTCTTC. Using reference TRBV11-2 and TRBJ2-1 for the parts outside the CDR3, the full variable domain is EAGVAQSPRYKIIEKRQSVAFWCNPISGHATLYWYQQILGQGPKLLIQFQNNGVVDDSQLPKDRFSAERLKGVDSTLKIQPAKLEDSAVYLCASSSSSVAYNEQFFGPGTRLTVL.

This clone is a singleton in its sample. The chain recombines TRBV6-2 or TRBV6-3 with TRBJ1-4; D is unclear. The CDR3 sequence is 15 residues long. The V and J ends lost 3 bases and 11 bases respectively, with 19 bases between them. Per germline, CDR1 MNHEY and CDR2 SVGEGT. CDR3 amino acids: CASSYSSRVTGKLFF. CDR3 bases: TGTGCCAGCAGTTATTCTTCGCGGGTAACTGGGAAACTGTTTTTT.

The chain has TRBV24-1 and TRBJ1-5; a possible D gene is TRBD1 (5 bases). Germline CDR1 reads KGHDR; CDR2 reads SFDVKD. Trimming removed 7 bases from V and 7 bases from J, with 19 bases in between. The CDR3 is made up of 15 amino acids. CDR3 sequence (DNA): TGTGCCACCAGCGGTCCCAGGGACGGGGGGCAGCCCCAGCATTTT. It specifies CATSGPRDGGQPQHF.

This sequence joins TRBV6-5 and TRBJ2-7; the D is unclear. Trimming left V 6 bases short and J 0 bases short, with 15 bases between. The CDR3 is made up of 15 amino acids. Per germline, CDR1 MNHEY and CDR2 SVGAGI. CDR3 sequence: CASRHLNGASYEQYF. The CDR3 DNA reads TGTGCCAGCAGGCATTTAAACGGAGCCTCCTACGAGCAGTACTTC.

The CDR3 bases are TGTGCCAGCAGCTTGAGGGGCAATGAAGCTTTCTTT. Its translation: CASSLRGNEAFF. V usage is TRBV5-6 and J usage is TRBJ1-1, with D possibly matching TRBD1 (5 bases). V gave up 1 base and J gave up 7 bases, with 8 bases separating them. The germline V gene has CDR1 SGHDT and CDR2 YYEEEE. CDR3 length: 12 residues. Supplemented by reference TRBV5-6 and TRBJ1-1, the full variable domain reads DAGVTQSPTHLIKTRGQQVTLRCSPKSGHDTVSWYQQALGQGPQFIFQYYEEEERQRGNFPDRFSGHQFPNYSSELNVNALLLGDSALYLCASSLRGNEAFFGQGTRLTVV.

V is TRBV11-2 and J is TRBJ2-7, with 7 bases matching TRBD2. Germline V gene data show CDR1 as SGHAT and CDR2 as FQNNGV. The CDR3 runs to 13 residues. Trimming removed 2 bases from V and 6 bases from J; junction bases left unmatched: 4. The CDR3 bases are TGTGCCAGCAGCTTAAGCGGGGCGGGCGAGCAGTACTTC. As protein: CASSLSGAGEQYF.

The chain has TRBV6-5 and TRBJ1-2; 8 positions agree with TRBD1. The CDR3 loop spans 15 amino acids. V shed 5 bases and J 13 bases; nucleotides not matched to a gene: 18. Germline V CDR1 and CDR2: MNHEY, SVGAGI. The CDR3 is CASSLRKFQGAGRTF. Here the CDR3 DNA reads TGTGCCAGCAGTCTTCGTAAATTCCAGGGGGCCGGGCGCACCTTC.

The rearrangement joins TRBV6-2 or TRBV6-3 to TRBJ2-3, with TRBD2 identical over 7 bases. The CDR3 has 14 residues. The germline V gene encodes CDR1 MNHEY and CDR2 SVGEGT. With 6 bases clipped from V and 5 bases from J, the junction kept 8 bases outside the gene matches. The CDR3 loop is CASSTRLAGDTQYF. For the CDR3, the DNA is TGTGCCAGCAGCACACGGTTAGCGGGAGATACGCAGTATTTT.

This chain connects TRBV5-3 to TRBJ2-7; 8 nucleotides align to TRBD1. TRBV5-3 is given ORF status, its function remaining uncertain. The trim removed 3 bases at V and 5 bases at J, leaving 13 bases unmatched. The CDR3 has 16 residues. CDR3 loop: CARSSLSTGGMNEQYF. CDR3 nucleotides: TGTGCCAGAAGCTCACTCAGCACAGGGGGAATGAACGAGCAGTACTTC.

The V gene is TRBV7-9, the J gene TRBJ2-2, with D possibly TRBD2 on 5 matching bases. Germline values: CDR1 SEHNR, CDR2 FQNEAQ (reference sequence). Trimming shortened V by 7 bases and J by 1 base, and 16 bases separated the two germline ends. This CDR3 comprises 16 residues. CDR3 sequence: CASNPPASGNTGELFF. CDR3 coding DNA: TGTGCCAGCAACCCTCCGGCGAGCGGGAACACCGGGGAGCTGTTTTTT.

V and J are TRBV5-5 and TRBJ1-2; D might be TRBD1 (6 bases). The germline V gene has CDR1 SGHKS and CDR2 YYEKEE (reference sequence). This CDR3 spans 15 amino acids. V lost 3 bases, J lost 0 bases, and 12 bases lay in between. CDR3 protein: CASSSEGGANYGYTF. DNA of the CDR3: TGTGCCAGCAGCTCAGAAGGGGGTGCTAACTATGGCTACACCTTC.

The chain links TRBV6-5 to TRBJ1-1; TRBD1 might be the D (5 bases). The germline CDR1 and CDR2 sequences are MNHEY and SVGAGI. The CDR3 extends over 12 amino acids. V dropped 6 bases and J dropped 10 bases, with 15 bases sitting between them. CDR3 DNA: TGTGCCAGCAGCGGAGACGGGGGAGGAGCTTTCTTT. Its protein is CASSGDGGGAFF.

The chain couples TRBV7-3 to TRBJ2-3; TRBD2 might be the D (6 bases). The CDR3 extends over 14 amino acids. The germline V gene encodes CDR1 SGHTA and CDR2 FQGTGA. V was pared by 6 bases and J by 2 bases, with 12 bases between. CDR3 amino acids: CASSPGGSTDTQYF. The CDR3 nucleotides read TGTGCCAGCAGTCCTGGAGGGTCCACAGATACGCAGTATTTT.

The V gene is TRBV6-5, the J gene TRBJ1-2, with D possibly TRBD1 on 6 matching bases. V shed 0 bases and J shed 4 bases, with 15 bases lying between them. This CDR3 comprises 16 residues. Germline loops: CDR1 MNHEY, CDR2 SVGAGI. CDR3 bases: TGTGCCAGCAGTTACTCGAAGGACAGTTCCGCCTATGGCTACACCTTC. Residues: CASSYSKDSSAYGYTF.

Only a few counts were recorded for this clone. The V and J genes are TRBV29-1 and TRBJ2-2, with D perhaps matching TRBD2 (5 bases). CDR1 and CDR2 (germline): SQVTM, ANQGSEA. The CDR3 totals 11 residues. V lost 6 bases, J lost 6 bases, and 8 bases lay in between. CDR3 protein: CSVRGPGELFF. The CDR3 DNA follows: TGCAGCGTCCGAGGGCCCGGGGAGCTGTTTTTT.

V gene TRBV4-2 combines with J gene TRBJ2-1; TRBD2 matches 8 bases. There are 16 residues in the CDR3. The germline V gene has CDR1 LGHNA and CDR2 YNFKEQ. V was pared by 0 bases and J by 7 bases, with 8 bases of the junction left unmatched. The CDR3 is CASSQDILLAANEQFF. The CDR3 nucleotides read TGTGCCAGCAGCCAAGACATATTACTAGCGGCTAATGAGCAGTTCTTC.

The rearrangement links TRBV6-2 or TRBV6-3 to TRBJ2-2, with D possibly matching TRBD2 (6 bases). CDR3 size: 17 residues. Germline V gives CDR1 MNHEY, CDR2 SVGEGT. The V end was cut by 2 bases, the J end by 9 bases, with 22 bases between. For the CDR3, the DNA is TGTGCCAGCAGTTACGAAATCGAGGAGGGTATAAAATGGGAGCTGTTTTTT. Translated, it gives CASSYEIEEGIKWELFF.

This chain joins TRBV3-1 (or the pseudogene TRBV3-2) and TRBJ2-1, with 11 nucleotides matching TRBD1. Germline V lookup: CDR1 LGHDT, CDR2 YNNKEL (reference sequence). V trimming: 5 bases; J trimming: 8 bases; junction bases outside the gene matches: 5. The CDR3 loop spans 14 amino acids. CDR3 coding DNA: TGTGCCAGCAGCAGGACAGGGGGCGGGGATGAGCAGTTCTTC. Translated, it gives CASSRTGGGDEQFF.

This chain connects TRBV7-3 to TRBJ2-1; 8 bases are shared with TRBD2. This CDR3 has 17 residues. V gave up 1 base and J gave up 4 bases; unmatched junction bases: 9. Germline values: CDR1 SGHTA, CDR2 FQGTGA. The CDR3 region is CASSLNGRAAGYNEQFF. CDR3 sequence (DNA): TGTGCCAGCAGCTTAAACGGGAGGGCCGCAGGATACAATGAGCAGTTCTTC.

The V and J genes are TRBV18 and TRBJ1-1, with 7 bases identical to TRBD1. J lost 4 bases, V lost 1 base, and 9 bases had no gene match. CDR3 length: 16 amino acids. Germline lookup yields CDR1 KGHSH and CDR2 LQKENI. The DNA for the CDR3 is TGTGCCAGCTCACCACGGACAGGAATAGATGGCACTGAAGCTTTCTTT. Protein product: CASSPRTGIDGTEAFF.

The rearrangement joins TRBV19 to TRBJ1-2; D unclear. This CDR3 is built from 13 residues. V lost 4 bases to trimming and J lost 6 bases, with 12 bases between them. Germline V lookup: CDR1 LNHDA, CDR2 SQIVND (reference sequence). The CDR3 loop is CASSRNSAHGYTF. For the CDR3, the DNA is TGTGCCAGTAGTAGAAACAGTGCACATGGCTACACCTTC.